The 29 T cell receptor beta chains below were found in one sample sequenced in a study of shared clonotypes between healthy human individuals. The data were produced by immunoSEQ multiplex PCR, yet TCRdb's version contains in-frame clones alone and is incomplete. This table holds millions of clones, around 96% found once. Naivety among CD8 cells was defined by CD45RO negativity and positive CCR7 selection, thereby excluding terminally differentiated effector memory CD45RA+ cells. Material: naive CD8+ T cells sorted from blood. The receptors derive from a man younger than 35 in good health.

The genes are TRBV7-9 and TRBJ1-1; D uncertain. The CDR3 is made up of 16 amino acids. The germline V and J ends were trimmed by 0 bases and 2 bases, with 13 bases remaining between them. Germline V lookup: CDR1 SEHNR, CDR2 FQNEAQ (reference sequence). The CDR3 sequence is CASSLAWEILNTEAFF. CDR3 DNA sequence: TGTGCCAGCAGCTTAGCATGGGAAATCCTTAACACTGAAGCTTTCTTT. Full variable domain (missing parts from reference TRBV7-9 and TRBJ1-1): DTGVSQNPRHKITKRGQNVTFRCDPISEHNRLYWYRQTLGQGPEFLTYFQNEAQLEKSRLLSDRFSAERPKGSFSTLEIQRTEQGDSAMYLCASSLAWEILNTEAFFGQGTRLTVV.

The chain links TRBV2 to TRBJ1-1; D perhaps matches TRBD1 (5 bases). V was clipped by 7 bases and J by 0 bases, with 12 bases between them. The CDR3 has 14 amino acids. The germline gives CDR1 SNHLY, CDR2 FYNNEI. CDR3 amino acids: CASMGTPLNTEAFF. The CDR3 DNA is TGTGCCAGCATGGGGACTCCGCTGAACACTGAAGCTTTCTTT.

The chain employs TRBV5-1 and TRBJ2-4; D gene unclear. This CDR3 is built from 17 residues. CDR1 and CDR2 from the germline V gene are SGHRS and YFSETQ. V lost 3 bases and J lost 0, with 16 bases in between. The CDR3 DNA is TGCGCCAGCAGCTCTCGGACGGACCCGCTAGCCAAAAACATTCAGTACTTC. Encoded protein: CASSSRTDPLAKNIQYF.

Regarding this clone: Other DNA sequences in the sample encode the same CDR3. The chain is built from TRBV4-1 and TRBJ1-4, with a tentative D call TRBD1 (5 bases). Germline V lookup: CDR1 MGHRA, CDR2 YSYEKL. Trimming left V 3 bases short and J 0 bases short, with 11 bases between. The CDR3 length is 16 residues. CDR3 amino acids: CASSQRDRATNEKLFF. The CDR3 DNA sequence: TGCGCCAGCAGCCAGCGCGACAGAGCAACTAATGAAAAACTGTTTTTT.

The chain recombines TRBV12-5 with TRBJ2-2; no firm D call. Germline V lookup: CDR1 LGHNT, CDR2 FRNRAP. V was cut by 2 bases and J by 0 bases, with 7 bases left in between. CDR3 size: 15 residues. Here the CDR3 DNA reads TGTGCTAGTGGTTTGAGACAAGCGAACACCGGGGAGCTGTTTTTT. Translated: CASGLRQANTGELFF.

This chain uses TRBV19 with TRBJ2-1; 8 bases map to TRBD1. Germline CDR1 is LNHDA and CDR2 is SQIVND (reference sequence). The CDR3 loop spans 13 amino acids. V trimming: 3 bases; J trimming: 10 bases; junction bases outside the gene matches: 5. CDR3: CASSIDRGWEQFF. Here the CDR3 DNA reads TGTGCCAGTAGTATCGACAGGGGATGGGAGCAGTTCTTC.

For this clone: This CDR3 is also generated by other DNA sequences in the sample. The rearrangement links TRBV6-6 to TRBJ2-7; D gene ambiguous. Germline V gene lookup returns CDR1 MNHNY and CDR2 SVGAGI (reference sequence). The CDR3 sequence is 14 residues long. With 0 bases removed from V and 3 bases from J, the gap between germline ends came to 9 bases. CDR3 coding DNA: TGTGCCAGCAGTTACTCCGGCACCGTCTACGAGCAGTACTTC. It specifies CASSYSGTVYEQYF.

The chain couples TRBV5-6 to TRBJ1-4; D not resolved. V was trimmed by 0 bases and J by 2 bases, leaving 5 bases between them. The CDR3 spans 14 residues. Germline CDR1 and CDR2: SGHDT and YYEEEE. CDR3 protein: CASSLDLTNEKLFF. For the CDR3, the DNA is TGTGCCAGCAGCTTGGATTTGACTAATGAAAAACTGTTTTTT. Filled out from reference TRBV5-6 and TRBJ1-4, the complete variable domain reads DAGVTQSPTHLIKTRGQQVTLRCSPKSGHDTVSWYQQALGQGPQFIFQYYEEEERQRGNFPDRFSGHQFPNYSSELNVNALLLGDSALYLCASSLDLTNEKLFFGSGTQLSVL.

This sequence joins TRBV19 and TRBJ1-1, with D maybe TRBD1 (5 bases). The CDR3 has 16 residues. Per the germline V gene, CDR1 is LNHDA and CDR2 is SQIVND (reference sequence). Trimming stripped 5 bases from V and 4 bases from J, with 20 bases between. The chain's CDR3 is CASSSWDGERGTEAFF. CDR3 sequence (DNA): TGTGCCAGTAGTTCCTGGGACGGTGAAAGGGGCACTGAAGCTTTCTTT.

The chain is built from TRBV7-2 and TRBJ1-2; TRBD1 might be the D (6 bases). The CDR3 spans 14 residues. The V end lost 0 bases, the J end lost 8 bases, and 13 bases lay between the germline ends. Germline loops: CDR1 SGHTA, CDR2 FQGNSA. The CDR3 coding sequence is TGTGCCAGCAGCTTAGCGTCAGGACAGATCGGCTACACCTTC. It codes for CASSLASGQIGYTF.

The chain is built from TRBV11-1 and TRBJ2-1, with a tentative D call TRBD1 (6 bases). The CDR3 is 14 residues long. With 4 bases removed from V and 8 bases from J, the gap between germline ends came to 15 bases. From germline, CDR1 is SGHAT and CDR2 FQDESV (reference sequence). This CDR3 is CASSWQIGQYEQFF. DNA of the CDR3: TGTGCCAGCAGCTGGCAAATTGGACAGTATGAGCAGTTCTTC.

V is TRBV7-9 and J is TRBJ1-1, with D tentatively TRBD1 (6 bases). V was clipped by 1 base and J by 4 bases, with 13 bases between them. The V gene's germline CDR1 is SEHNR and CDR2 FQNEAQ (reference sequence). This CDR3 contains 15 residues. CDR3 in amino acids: CASSLDRGGRTEAFF. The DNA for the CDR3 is TGTGCCAGCAGCTTAGATCGAGGGGGGCGCACTGAAGCTTTCTTT.

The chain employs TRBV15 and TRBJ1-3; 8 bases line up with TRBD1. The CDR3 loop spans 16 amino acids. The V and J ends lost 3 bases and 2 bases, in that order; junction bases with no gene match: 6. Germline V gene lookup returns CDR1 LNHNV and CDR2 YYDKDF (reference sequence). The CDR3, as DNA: TGTGCCACCAGCAGGGAGGGACAGGCGGCTGGAAACACCATATATTTT. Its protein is CATSREGQAAGNTIYF.

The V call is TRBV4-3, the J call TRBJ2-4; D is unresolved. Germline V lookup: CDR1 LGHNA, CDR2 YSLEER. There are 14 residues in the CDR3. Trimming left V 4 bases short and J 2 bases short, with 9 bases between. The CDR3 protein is CASSPGSTKNIQYF. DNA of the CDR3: TGCGCCAGCAGCCCCGGGTCCACCAAAAACATTCAGTACTTC.

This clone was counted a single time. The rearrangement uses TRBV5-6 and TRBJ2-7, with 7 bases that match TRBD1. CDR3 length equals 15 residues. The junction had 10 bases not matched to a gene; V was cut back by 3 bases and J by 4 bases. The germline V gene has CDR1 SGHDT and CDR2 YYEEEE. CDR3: CASSSRGTELYEQYF. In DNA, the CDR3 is TGTGCCAGCAGCTCTAGAGGGACAGAATTATACGAGCAGTACTTC.

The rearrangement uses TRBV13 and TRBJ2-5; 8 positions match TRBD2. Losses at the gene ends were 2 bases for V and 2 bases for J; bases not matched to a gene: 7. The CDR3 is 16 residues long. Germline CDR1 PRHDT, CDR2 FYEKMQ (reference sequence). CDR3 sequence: CASSLMSGGQQETQYF. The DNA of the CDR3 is TGTGCCAGCAGCTTAATGAGCGGGGGACAACAAGAGACCCAGTACTTC.

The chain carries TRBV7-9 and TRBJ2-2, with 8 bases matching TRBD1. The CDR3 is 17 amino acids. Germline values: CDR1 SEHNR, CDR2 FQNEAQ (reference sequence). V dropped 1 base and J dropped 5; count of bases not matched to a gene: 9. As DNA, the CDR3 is TGTGCCAGCAGCTTAGGCGCCCTTCAGGGGGCGACCGGGGAGCTGTTTTTT. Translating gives CASSLGALQGATGELFF.

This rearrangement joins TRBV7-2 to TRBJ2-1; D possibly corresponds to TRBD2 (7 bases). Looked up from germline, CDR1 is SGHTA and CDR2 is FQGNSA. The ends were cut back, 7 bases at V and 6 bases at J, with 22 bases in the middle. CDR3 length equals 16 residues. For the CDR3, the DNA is TGTGCCAGCACCATACAGGGACTACGTTACTCCAATGAGCAGTTCTTC. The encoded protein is CASTIQGLRYSNEQFF.

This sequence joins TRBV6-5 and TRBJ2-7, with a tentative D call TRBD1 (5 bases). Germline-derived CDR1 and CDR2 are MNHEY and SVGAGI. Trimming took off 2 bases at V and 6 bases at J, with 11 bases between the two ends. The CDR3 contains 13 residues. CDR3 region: CASSYGASGEQYF. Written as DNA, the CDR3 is TGTGCCAGCAGTTACGGGGCCTCAGGCGAGCAGTACTTC.

CDR3 protein: CASSLEAGFSYEQYF. As DNA, the CDR3 is TGTGCCAGCAGCTTGGAAGCAGGGTTCTCCTACGAGCAGTACTTC. The V and J genes are TRBV7-6 and TRBJ2-7, with D perhaps matching TRBD1 (5 bases). With 3 bases removed from V and 0 bases from J, the gap between germline ends came to 12 bases. The CDR3 runs 15 residues. Germline V gives CDR1 SGHVS, CDR2 FNYEAQ.

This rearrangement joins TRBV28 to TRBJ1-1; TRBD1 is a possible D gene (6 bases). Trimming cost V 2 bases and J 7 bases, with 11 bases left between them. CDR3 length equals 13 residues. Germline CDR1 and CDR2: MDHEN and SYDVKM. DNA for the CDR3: TGTGCCAGCAGTTTAGGAAGGGACAATGAAGCTTTCTTT. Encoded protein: CASSLGRDNEAFF.

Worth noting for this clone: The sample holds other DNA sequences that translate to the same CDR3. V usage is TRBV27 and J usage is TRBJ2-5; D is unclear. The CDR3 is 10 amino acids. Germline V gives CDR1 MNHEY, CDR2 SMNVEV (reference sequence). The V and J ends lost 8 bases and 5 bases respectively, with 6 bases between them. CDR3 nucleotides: TGTGCCAGCGGTAGGGAGACCCAGTACTTC. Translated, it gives CASGRETQYF.

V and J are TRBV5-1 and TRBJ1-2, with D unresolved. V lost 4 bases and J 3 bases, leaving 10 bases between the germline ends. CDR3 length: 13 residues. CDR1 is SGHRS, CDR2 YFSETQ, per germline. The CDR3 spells CASSAGWDYGYTF. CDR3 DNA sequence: TGCGCCAGCAGCGCCGGATGGGACTATGGCTACACCTTC. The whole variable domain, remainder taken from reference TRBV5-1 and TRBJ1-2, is KAGVTQTPRYLIKTRGQQVTLSCSPISGHRSVSWYQQTPGQGLQFLFEYFSETQRNKGNFPGRFSGRQFSNSRSEMNVSTLELGDSALYLCASSAGWDYGYTFGSGTRLTVV.

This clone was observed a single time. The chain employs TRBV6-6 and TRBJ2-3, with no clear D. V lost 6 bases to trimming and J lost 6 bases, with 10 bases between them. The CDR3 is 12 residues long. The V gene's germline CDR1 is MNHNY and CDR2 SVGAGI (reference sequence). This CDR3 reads CASSPIWDTQYF. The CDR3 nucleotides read TGTGCCAGCAGCCCAATTTGGGATACGCAGTATTTT.

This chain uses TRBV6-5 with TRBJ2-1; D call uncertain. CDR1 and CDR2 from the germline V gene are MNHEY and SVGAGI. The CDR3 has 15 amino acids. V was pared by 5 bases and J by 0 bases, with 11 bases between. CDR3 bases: TGTGCCAGCAGTCCGAGGCTGAGCTCCTACAATGAGCAGTTCTTC. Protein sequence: CASSPRLSSYNEQFF.

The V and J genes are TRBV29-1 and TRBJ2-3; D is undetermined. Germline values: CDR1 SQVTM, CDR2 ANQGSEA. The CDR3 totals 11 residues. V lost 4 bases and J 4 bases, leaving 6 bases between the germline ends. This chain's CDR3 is CSVVYADTQYF. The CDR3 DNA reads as TGCAGCGTTGTCTACGCAGATACGCAGTATTTT.

CDR3 loop: CASSFRTGLNTEAFF. As DNA, the CDR3 is TGTGCCAGCAGCTTCAGGACAGGTTTGAACACTGAAGCTTTCTTT. The V call is TRBV7-8, the J call TRBJ1-1, with 7 bases that match TRBD1. Germline V gene lookup returns CDR1 SGHVS and CDR2 FQNEAQ. The CDR3 extends over 15 amino acids. The V gene end was trimmed by 3 bases and the J gene end by 0 bases; junction bases not matched to a gene: 4.

The CDR3 protein is CASSFFISFVVGGTGHGYTF. CDR3 DNA: TGTGCCAGCAGTTTCTTCATCTCTTTCGTTGTGGGCGGGACAGGGCATGGCTACACCTTC. The chain combines TRBV28 with TRBJ1-2, with 9 nucleotides matching TRBD1. The CDR3 spans 20 residues. V dropped 3 bases and J dropped 6; count of bases not matched to a gene: 23. Germline CDR1 MDHEN, CDR2 SYDVKM.

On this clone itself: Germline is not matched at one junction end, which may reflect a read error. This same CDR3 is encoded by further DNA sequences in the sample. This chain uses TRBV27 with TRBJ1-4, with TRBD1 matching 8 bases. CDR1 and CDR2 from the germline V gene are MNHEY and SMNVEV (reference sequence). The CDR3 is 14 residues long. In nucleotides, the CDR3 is TGTGCCAGCAGTTTGACAGGGGCTAACGAAAAACTGTTTTTT. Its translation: CASSLTGANEKLFF.